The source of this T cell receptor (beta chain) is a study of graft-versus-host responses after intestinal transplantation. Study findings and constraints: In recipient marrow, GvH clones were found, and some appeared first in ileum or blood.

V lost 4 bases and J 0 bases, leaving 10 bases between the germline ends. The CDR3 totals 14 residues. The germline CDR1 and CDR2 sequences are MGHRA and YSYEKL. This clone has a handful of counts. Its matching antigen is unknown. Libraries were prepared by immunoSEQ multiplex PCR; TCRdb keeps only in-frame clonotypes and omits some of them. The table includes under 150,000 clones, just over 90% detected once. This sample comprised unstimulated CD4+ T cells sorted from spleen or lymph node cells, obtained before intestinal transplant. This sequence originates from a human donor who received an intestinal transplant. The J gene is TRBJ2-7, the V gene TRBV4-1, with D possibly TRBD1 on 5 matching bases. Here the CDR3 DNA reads TGCGCCAGCAGCCGTACAGGTAGCTCCTACGAGCAGTACTTC. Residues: CASSRTGSSYEQYF.